Following are 9 T cell receptor beta chains from one sample sequenced in a study of T cells in localized non-small cell lung cancer. Clones were sequenced by immunoSEQ multiplex PCR, and TCRdb holds only the in-frame ones, with some missing. This sample carries a few thousand clones, roughly 25% of them seen once, and the ten largest clones take 5.8%. The source material was lung tumor tissue, sampled before any cancer treatment. The receptors come from a woman aged 40-70 years with stage I lung adenocarcinoma.

This clone came up a few times. This sequence joins TRBV11-3 and TRBJ2-2; D possibly corresponds to TRBD1 (5 bases). The ends were cut back, 8 bases at V and 0 bases at J, with 16 bases in the middle. Germline V gene lookup returns CDR1 SGHNT and CDR2 YENEEA. CDR3 length: 16 amino acids. This CDR3 is CASAAQAPSNTGELFF. CDR3 DNA: TGTGCCAGCGCCGCACAGGCCCCCTCGAACACCGGGGAGCTGTTTTTT.

The rearrangement joins TRBV5-1 to TRBJ2-1; 12 nucleotides line up with TRBD2. The CDR3 is 14 amino acids. Trimming removed 4 bases from V and 6 bases from J; junction bases left unmatched: 2. Germline V gives CDR1 SGHRS, CDR2 YFSETQ. The CDR3 loop is CASSPGLAGNEQFF. The CDR3 region has the DNA TGCGCCAGCAGCCCGGGACTAGCGGGCAATGAGCAGTTCTTC. The variable domain in full, completed from reference TRBV5-1 and TRBJ2-1, reads KAGVTQTPRYLIKTRGQQVTLSCSPISGHRSVSWYQQTPGQGLQFLFEYFSETQRNKGNFPGRFSGRQFSNSRSEMNVSTLELGDSALYLCASSPGLAGNEQFFGPGTRLTVL.

This chain connects TRBV5-1 to TRBJ1-1; D call uncertain. This CDR3 comprises 15 residues. Germline CDR1 is SGHRS and CDR2 is YFSETQ. Trimming removed 4 bases at V and 1 base at J, with 14 bases between. The CDR3 bases are TGCGCCAGCAGCCCCGATTCGGGGAGGAACACTGAAGCTTTCTTT. It encodes CASSPDSGRNTEAFF.

This clone was picked up many times. The rearrangement uses TRBV7-1 and TRBJ2-5, with D perhaps being TRBD1 or TRBD2 (5 bases each). TRBV7-1 falls under the ORF class, with uncertain function. Trimming removed 5 bases from V and 5 bases from J, with 12 bases in between. The CDR3 is made up of 13 amino acids. The CDR3 here is CASSPRGPETQYF. The CDR3 coding sequence is TGTGCCAGCAGCCCCCGGGGCCCGGAGACCCAGTACTTC.

V gene TRBV11-3 combines with J gene TRBJ2-1; D might be TRBD2 (5 bases). Trimming removed 2 bases at V and 0 bases at J, with 11 bases between. This CDR3 spans 16 amino acids. CDR1 is SGHNT and CDR2 is YENEEA in the germline V gene. In DNA, the CDR3 is TGTGCCAGCAGCTTACGCGGGTTTGGCTCCTACAATGAGCAGTTCTTC. It specifies CASSLRGFGSYNEQFF.

This clone has just a few counts. The chain uses TRBV11-3 and TRBJ2-7; D could derive from TRBD1 or TRBD2 (6 bases each). Germline loops: CDR1 SGHNT, CDR2 YENEEA. This CDR3 has 16 amino acids. Trimming took 3 bases from V and 4 from J, leaving 19 bases between them. DNA for the CDR3: TGTGCCAGCAGCTTGGGGGGCCCCACTGCTGTATACGAGCAGTACTTC. Amino acids: CASSLGGPTAVYEQYF.

The rearrangement joins TRBV5-1 to TRBJ2-5; TRBD2 matches 8 bases. This CDR3 region has 14 residues. J lost 4 bases, V lost 1 base, and 3 bases had no gene match. Germline V gene lookup returns CDR1 SGHRS and CDR2 YFSETQ. CDR3 residues: CASSLSLAGETQYF. The DNA for the CDR3 is TGCGCCAGCAGCTTGTCGCTAGCGGGAGAGACCCAGTACTTC.

The rearrangement uses TRBV11-3 and TRBJ2-1; 8 nucleotides agree with TRBD2. The length of the CDR3 is 15 residues. In germline, CDR1 is SGHNT, CDR2 YENEEA. V dropped 3 bases and J dropped 6; count of bases not matched to a gene: 7. The CDR3 spells CASSLATSGFNEQFF. CDR3 bases: TGTGCCAGCAGCTTGGCCACTAGCGGCTTCAATGAGCAGTTCTTC.

Sample share makes this clone large (0.1 to 1%). This chain joins TRBV11-3 and TRBJ1-1; 7 bases fit TRBD1. Germline values: CDR1 SGHNT, CDR2 YENEEA. Trimming took 1 base from V and 3 from J; bases not matched to a gene: 5. This CDR3 contains 15 residues. CDR3 residues: CASSLGKGADTEAFF. The CDR3, as DNA: TGTGCCAGCAGCTTAGGGAAGGGGGCGGACACTGAAGCTTTCTTT.